This is a list of T cell receptor beta chains from one sample in a study of identical twins. MiXCR was run by TCRdb on the 5' RACE reads, yielding one entry per CDR3 protein. The repertoire holds roughly 250,000 distinct CDR3 sequences, with 11% to 15% as singletons. The sample was memory (CD45RO+) T cells sorted from blood. The receptors derive from a woman in her late teens or twenties in good health. The CDR3 runs from the conserved cysteine through the conserved F or W. The D gene is left open where the match is weak. Where a row states a size, it is once, few, many or the class of an expanded clone; other rows omit it.

few	TRBJ1-4	TRBV6-1	-	TGTGCCAGCAGTGCTTCGGGGGGCGGTGAAAAACTGTTTTTT	CASSASGGGEKLFF
many	TRBJ2-7	TRBV5-1	-	TGCGCCAGCAGCCCTGACTCTTCCTACGAGCAGTACTTC	CASSPDSSYEQYF
many	TRBJ2-7	TRBV4-3	-	TGCGCCAGCAGCCTTGGACTTGAGCCCATCTACGAGCAGTACTTC	CASSLGLEPIYEQYF
few	TRBJ2-5	TRBV5-8	-	TGTGCCAGCAGCTACGGTAGAGCCCCTCCACAAGAGACCCAGTACTTC	CASSYGRAPPQETQYF
-	TRBJ2-5	TRBV3-1	TRBD2	TGTGCCAGCAGCCGACGGACTAGCGGACAAGAGACCCAGTACTTC	CASSRRTSGQETQYF
many	TRBJ2-2	TRBV11-3	-	TGTGCCAGCAGCTTAGATGGCGGGTTCGGGGAGCTGTTTTTT	CASSLDGGFGELFF
few	TRBJ1-5	TRBV18	-	TGTGCCAGCTCACCCCAGCCAGGCAATCAGCCCCAGCATTTT	CASSPQPGNQPQHF
-	TRBJ2-5	TRBV28	TRBD1	TGTGCCAGCAGTTTGGGCATGAGGACAGGGGGCCGGGAGACCCAGTACTTC	CASSLGMRTGGRETQYF
many	TRBJ1-6	TRBV12-3/TRBV12-4	-	TGTGCCAGCAGTCTATTGGAGACCTCTTCCCCCCTCCACTTT	CASSLLETSSPLHF
few	TRBJ2-5	TRBV20-1	-	TGCAGTGCTAGTGCTCGTCGGGGCCTCGAGACCCAGTACTTC	CSASARRGLETQYF
-	TRBJ1-5	TRBV6-4	-	TGTGCCAGCAGTGAGTCAGGGGAGGATCAGCCCCAGCATTTT	CASSESGEDQPQHF
many	TRBJ2-1	TRBV5-1	TRBD2	TGCGCCAGCAGCTTGGTCCTAGCGGGGCAAAAAGAGCAGTTCTTC	CASSLVLAGQKEQFF
many	TRBJ2-7	TRBV20-1	-	TGCAGTGCTAGAGATCGCGAGCGGGCCGCCTACGAGCAGTACTTC	CSARDRERAAYEQYF
-	TRBJ2-4	TRBV5-8	-	TGTGCCAGCAGCTTAGATACGGGGGGCCAGGGAAACATTCAGTACTTC	CASSLDTGGQGNIQYF
many	TRBJ1-6	TRBV2	-	TGTGCCAGCAGGACGACAGTCTATAATTCACCCCTCCACTTT	CASRTTVYNSPLHF
-	TRBJ2-1	TRBV3-1	-	TGTGCCAGCAGCCAAACACCGGGAGTAGGAGGTGAGCAGTTCTTC	CASSQTPGVGGEQFF